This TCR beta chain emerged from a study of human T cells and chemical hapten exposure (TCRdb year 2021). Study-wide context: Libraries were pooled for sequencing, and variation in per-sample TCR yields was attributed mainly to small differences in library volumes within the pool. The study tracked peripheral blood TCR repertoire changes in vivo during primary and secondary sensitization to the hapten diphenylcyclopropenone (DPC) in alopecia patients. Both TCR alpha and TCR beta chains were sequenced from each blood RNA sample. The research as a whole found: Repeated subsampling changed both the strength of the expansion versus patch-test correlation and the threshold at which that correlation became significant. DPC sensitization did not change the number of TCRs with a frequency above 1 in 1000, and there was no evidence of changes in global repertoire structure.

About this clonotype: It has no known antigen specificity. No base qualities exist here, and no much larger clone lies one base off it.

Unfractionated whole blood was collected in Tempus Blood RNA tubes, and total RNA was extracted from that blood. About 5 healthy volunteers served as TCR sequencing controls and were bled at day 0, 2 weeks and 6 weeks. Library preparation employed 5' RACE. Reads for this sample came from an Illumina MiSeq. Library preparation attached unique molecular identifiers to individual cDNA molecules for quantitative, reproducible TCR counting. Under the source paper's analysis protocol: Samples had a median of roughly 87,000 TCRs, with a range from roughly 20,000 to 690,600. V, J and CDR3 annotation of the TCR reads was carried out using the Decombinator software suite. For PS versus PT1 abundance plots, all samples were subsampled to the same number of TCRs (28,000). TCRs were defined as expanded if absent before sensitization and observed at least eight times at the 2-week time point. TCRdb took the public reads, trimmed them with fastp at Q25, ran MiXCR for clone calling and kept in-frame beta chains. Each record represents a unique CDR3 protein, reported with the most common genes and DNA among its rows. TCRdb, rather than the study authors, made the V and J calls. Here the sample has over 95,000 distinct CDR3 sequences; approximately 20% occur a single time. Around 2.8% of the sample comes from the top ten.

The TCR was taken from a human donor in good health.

The sequence in DNA is TGTGCCACCAGCATTGAGGCGGCGGAGCAGTTCTTC. This gives the protein CATSIEAAEQFF. The sequence links TRBV15 to TRBJ2-1, with the identity of the D gene unclear. The germline V gene (reference sequence) sets CDR1 to LNHNV and CDR2 to YYDKDF. From cysteine to phenylalanine, the CDR3 is 12 amino acids long. Only the CDR3 portion is preserved as DNA: 36 bases, with reading frame beginning at the first base. V was cut back by 4 bases and J by 10 bases, leaving a gap of 11 bases between them. This CDR3, with the reference TRBV15 and TRBJ2-1 proteins standing in past its ends, gives the full variable domain DAMVIQNPRYQVTQFGKPVTLSCSQTLNHNVMYWYQQKSSQAPKLLFHYYDKDFNNEADTPDNFQSRRPNTSFCFLDIRSPGLGDTAMYLCATSIEAAEQFFGPGTRLTVL.